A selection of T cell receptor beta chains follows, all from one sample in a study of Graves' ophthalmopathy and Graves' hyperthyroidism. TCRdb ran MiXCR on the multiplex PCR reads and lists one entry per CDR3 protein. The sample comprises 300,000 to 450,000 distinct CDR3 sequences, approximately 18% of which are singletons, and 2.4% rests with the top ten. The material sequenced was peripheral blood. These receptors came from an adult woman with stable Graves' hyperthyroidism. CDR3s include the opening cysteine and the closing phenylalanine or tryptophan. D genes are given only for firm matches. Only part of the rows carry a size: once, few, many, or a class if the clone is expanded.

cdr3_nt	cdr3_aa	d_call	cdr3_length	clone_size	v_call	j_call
TGTGCCACCAGTGCAACGGACAGGGGAGGAGGCACCGGGGAGCTGTTTTTT	CATSATDRGGGTGELFF	TRBD1	17	many	TRBV24-1	TRBJ2-2
TGTGCCAGCTCACTTCGGACAGGGGACTACGAGCAGTACTTC	CASSLRTGDYEQYF	TRBD1	14	-	TRBV18	TRBJ2-7
TGTGCCAGCAGCTTAGACCTAGGACTGGGACAGGGAAACGAGCAGTACTTC	CASSLDLGLGQGNEQYF	TRBD1	17	few	TRBV11-2	TRBJ2-7
TGTGCCAGCAGCTTAGCTATGACAGACTATGGCTACACCTTC	CASSLAMTDYGYTF	-	14	many	TRBV11-1	TRBJ1-2
TGTGCCAGCTCACCCTCGCGAGCTGGGGCCAACGTCCTGACTTTC	CASSPSRAGANVLTF	-	15	many	TRBV18	TRBJ2-6
TGTGCCAGCAGCTCGGACAGGGGACCGGCGTTGGGAAACACCATATATTTT	CASSSDRGPALGNTIYF	TRBD1	17	many	TRBV11-2	TRBJ1-3
TGCGCCAGCAGCGGGGGACTAGCGGGAGGGCCGTGGGTCGAGACCCAGTACTTC	CASSGGLAGGPWVETQYF	TRBD2	18	-	TRBV5-1	TRBJ2-5
TGTGCCAGCAGGGATGGGACAGGGGGCGCAGGTCAGCCCCAGCATTTT	CASRDGTGGAGQPQHF	TRBD1	16	many	TRBV12-3/TRBV12-4	TRBJ1-5
TGCGCCAGCAGCTTCATGGGTAACGAGCAGTACTTC	CASSFMGNEQYF	-	12	many	TRBV5-1	TRBJ2-7
TGTGCCAGCAGCCCCTCCATAAGGAGCCACGAGCAGTACTTC	CASSPSIRSHEQYF	-	14	many	TRBV6-1	TRBJ2-7
TGTGCCAGCAGCTGGGACAGGGTGGAGACCCAGTACTTC	CASSWDRVETQYF	TRBD1	13	few	TRBV12-3/TRBV12-4	TRBJ2-5
TGTGCTAGTGGCCCTCAGGGGATCTATGGCTACACCTTC	CASGPQGIYGYTF	-	13	many	TRBV12-5	TRBJ1-2
TGTGCCAGCAGTTTAGAGAGGGGGCTCCAAGAGACCCAGTACTTC	CASSLERGLQETQYF	TRBD1	15	many	TRBV28	TRBJ2-5
TGCAGTGCTAGTGTTTGGGGGCTAGCGGGAGGGGCGGTTGACGAGCAGTACTTC	CSASVWGLAGGAVDEQYF	TRBD2	18	-	TRBV20-1	TRBJ2-7
TGCGCCAGCAGCCATGGGGGTTCAGGGGCCTACTCTGGAAACACCATATATTTT	CASSHGGSGAYSGNTIYF	-	18	-	TRBV5-1	TRBJ1-3
TGCAGTGCTAGAGAGACAGGGGACATTTACGAGCAGTACTTC	CSARETGDIYEQYF	TRBD1	14	many	TRBV20-1	TRBJ2-7
TGTGCCAGCAGGGGTAGCAATCAGCCCCAGCATTTT	CASRGSNQPQHF	-	12	many	TRBV28	TRBJ1-5